This T cell receptor beta chain was recovered during a study of cytomegalovirus exposure and HLA in healthy donors. Study-level findings and limits: Segments of the TCR beta V type were, in most cases, productive about 87% or about 30% of the time in an earlier analysis.

Each donor was healthy, and each was a bone marrow donor. Concerning this clone: Its cognate antigen is unknown.

Germline assignment: CDR1 DFQATT and CDR2 SNEGSKA (reference sequence). V shed 1 base and J shed 7 bases, with 8 bases lying between them. This CDR3 contains 11 residues. PCR was performed using 60 Vbeta and 13 Jbeta primers. Some clones are missing from TCRdb's copy, which holds only in-frame ones; the method was immunoSEQ multiplex PCR. The sample has roughly 180,000 clones, about 79% seen once. V and J are TRBV20-1 and TRBJ2-7; D is ambiguous. The sample consisted of PBMCs. The source of this sequence is a man between 18 and 35 years old in good health and CMV-seronegative. CDR3 sequence reads: CSARVIEEQYF. The CDR3 DNA reads as TGCAGTGCTAGAGTAATAGAGGAGCAGTACTTC.